Listed below are T cell receptor beta chains from one sample, sequenced in a study of cytomegalovirus exposure and HLA in healthy donors. Using immunoSEQ multiplex PCR, the repertoire was profiled, and TCRdb retains in-frame clones only, with some absent. The table lists roughly 100,000 clones, roughly three quarters of them singletons. The specimen sequenced was PBMCs. Every receptor here comes from a man aged 25 to 45 in good health and CMV-seronegative. The CDR3 runs from the conserved cysteine through the conserved F or W. D genes are given only for firm matches. Clone size, where shown, is once, few, many, or a class for clones that have expanded.

TRBJ2-1 TRBD1 TRBV7-8 few CASHSSRTGEDEQFF TGTGCCAGCCATTCTTCTCGGACAGGGGAGGATGAGCAGTTCTTC
TRBJ2-6 . TRBV5-5 . CASSQFSSGANVLTF TGTGCCAGCAGTCAGTTCAGCTCTGGGGCCAACGTCCTGACTTTC
TRBJ2-7 . TRBV19 . CASSPTRDKAYEQYF TGTGCCAGTAGTCCTACCCGGGATAAGGCATACGAGCAGTACTTC
TRBJ2-3 TRBD2 TRBV4-3 . CASSQDPAGVTDTQYF TGCGCCAGCAGCCAAGATCCAGCGGGAGTGACAGATACGCAGTATTTT
TRBJ2-7 TRBD1 TRBV5-8 . CASSRFLDRGEQYF TGTGCCAGCAGCCGCTTCTTGGACAGGGGCGAGCAGTACTTC
TRBJ1-2 . TRBV5-1 . CASSLSRGSVYTF TGCGCCAGCAGCTTATCGCGAGGTTCTGTCTACACCTTC
TRBJ2-7 TRBD1 TRBV25-1 . CASSESGTGLYEQYF TGTGCCAGCAGTGAATCAGGGACAGGGTTATACGAGCAGTACTTC
TRBJ2-1 TRBD2 TRBV5-1 . CASSFLAGAGNEQFF TGCGCCAGCAGCTTTCTAGCGGGTGCAGGTAATGAGCAGTTCTTC
TRBJ1-1 . TRBV5-6 . CASSLGRDTEAFF TGTGCCAGCAGCTTGGGGCGGGACACTGAAGCTTTCTTT
TRBJ2-7 TRBD2 TRBV7-2 . CASSPTLAGGPGEQYF TGTGCCAGCAGCCCGACACTAGCGGGAGGGCCGGGGGAGCAGTACTTC
TRBJ2-7 TRBD1 TRBV4-1 . CASSQVSTGTGIAYEQYF TGCGCCAGCAGCCAAGTCTCGACCGGGACAGGGATTGCCTACGAGCAGTACTTC
TRBJ2-1 . TRBV11-2 . CASSSFGTEGEQFF TGTGCCAGCAGCTCGTTTGGAACAGAGGGTGAGCAGTTCTTC
TRBJ2-7 TRBD2 TRBV4-3 once CASSQAGGEQYF TGCGCCAGCAGCCAAGCGGGGGGCGAGCAGTACTTC
TRBJ2-5 TRBD2 TRBV5-1 once CASSLWTSTSGRTETQYF TGCGCCAGCAGCCTATGGACTTCAACTAGCGGGAGAACGGAGACCCAGTACTTC
TRBJ2-2 . TRBV9 . CASSDLRVSGELFF TGTGCCAGCAGCGACCTTCGGGTTTCCGGGGAGCTGTTTTTT
TRBJ2-7 . TRBV10-3 once CAISPGNSYEQYF TGTGCCATCAGTCCCGGGAACTCCTACGAGCAGTACTTC
TRBJ2-3 . TRBV9 . CASSLSSGASTDTQYF TGTGCCAGCAGCTTGAGTAGCGGAGCTAGCACAGATACGCAGTATTTT
TRBJ1-2 . TRBV9 few CASSPLLGGLDGYTF TGTGCCAGCAGTCCACTCCTAGGGGGTTTGGATGGCTACACCTTC
TRBJ2-1 TRBD2 TRBV29-1 few CSVRGVAGVGDEQFF TGCAGCGTCCGGGGCGTAGCGGGAGTCGGCGATGAGCAGTTCTTC
TRBJ2-7 . TRBV4-3 . CASSYTTESYEQYF TGCGCCAGCAGCTACACGACAGAGTCCTACGAGCAGTACTTC
TRBJ2-1 . TRBV29-1 once CSGSRGASYNEQFF TGCAGCGGCTCTCGTGGGGCCTCCTACAATGAGCAGTTCTTC
TRBJ2-3 . TRBV29-1 few CSARTGLLADTQYF TGCAGCGCTAGGACTGGGCTTTTGGCAGATACGCAGTATTTT
TRBJ2-7 TRBD2 TRBV2 . CASTPTSGKYEQYF TGTGCCAGCACCCCGACTAGCGGGAAGTACGAGCAGTACTTC
TRBJ2-7 . TRBV7-2 . CASSETASARTYEQYF TGTGCCAGCAGCGAGACGGCTAGCGCGCGTACCTACGAGCAGTACTTC
TRBJ1-5 . TRBV19 . CASTPPGAGNQPQHF TGTGCCAGTACCCCCCCGGGAGCGGGCAATCAGCCCCAGCATTTT
TRBJ2-1 . TRBV9 . CASSDWSDNNEQFF TGTGCCAGCAGTGACTGGTCAGATAACAATGAGCAGTTCTTC
TRBJ2-3 TRBD2 TRBV7-3 . CASNPSGRFSDTQYF TGTGCCAGCAACCCTAGCGGGAGATTTTCAGATACGCAGTATTTT
TRBJ2-7 . TRBV7-9 few CASSLSSPVGEQYF TGTGCCAGCAGCTTAAGTTCTCCGGTCGGCGAGCAGTACTTC
TRBJ1-1 . TRBV30 . CAWRDPADTEAFF TGTGCCTGGAGGGATCCAGCGGATACTGAAGCTTTCTTT
TRBJ2-7 . TRBV21-1 . CASSYRDGQSYEQYF TGTGCCAGCAGCTATCGGGACGGACAGTCCTACGAGCAGTACTTC
TRBJ2-6 . TRBV28 . CASSLQVSGANGLTF TGTGCCAGCAGTTTACAAGTCTCTGGGGCCAACGGCCTGACTTTC
TRBJ1-2 . TRBV19 . CASSPEAGAGYTF TGTGCCAGTAGCCCGGAGGCAGGAGCTGGCTACACCTTC
TRBJ2-7 . TRBV19 . CASSISLNYEQYF TGTGCCAGTAGTATAAGCCTTAACTACGAGCAGTACTTC
TRBJ2-7 . TRBV2 once CASSEHFGPGDTYEQYF TGTGCCAGCAGTGAGCATTTCGGACCAGGGGATACCTACGAGCAGTACTTC
TRBJ2-3 TRBD2 TRBV7-2 . CASSLGSASGSTDTQYF TGTGCCAGCAGCTTAGGTTCGGCTAGCGGGAGCACAGATACGCAGTATTTT
TRBJ2-1 TRBD1 TRBV4-1 . CASSQGQGAWNEQFF TGCGCCAGCAGCCAAGGCCAGGGGGCTTGGAATGAGCAGTTCTTC
TRBJ2-1 TRBD2 TRBV11-2 . CASSFGGRANNEQFF TGTGCCAGCAGCTTCGGCGGGAGGGCCAATAATGAGCAGTTCTTC
TRBJ2-1 TRBD2 TRBV10-3 once CAISETASGNENEQFF TGTGCCATCAGTGAGACGGCTAGCGGGAATGAGAATGAGCAGTTCTTC
TRBJ2-2 TRBD2 TRBV6-6 . CASSRLAGGTGELFF TGTGCCAGCAGTCGACTAGCGGGCGGCACCGGGGAGCTGTTTTTT
TRBJ2-1 TRBD2 TRBV7-2 few CASSSGTSGTADYNEQFF TGTGCCAGCAGCTCTGGGACTAGCGGGACGGCGGATTACAATGAGCAGTTCTTC
TRBJ1-1 . TRBV6-6 . CAIRQTMNTEAFF TGTGCCATCCGACAGACCATGAACACTGAAGCTTTCTTT
TRBJ2-3 . TRBV5-8 . CASSLVDADTQYF TGTGCCAGCAGCTTGGTAGATGCAGATACGCAGTATTTT
TRBJ2-7 . TRBV2 once CASRLQGYYDEQYF TGTGCCAGCAGGTTACAGGGATACTACGACGAGCAGTACTTC
TRBJ1-3 . TRBV7-2 . CASSLAPGGADTIYF TGTGCCAGCAGCTTAGCGCCGGGGGGGGCGGACACCATATATTTT
TRBJ2-7 TRBD1 TRBV23-1 . CASSQEWTGDHEQYF TGCGCCAGCAGTCAGGAATGGACAGGGGACCACGAGCAGTACTTC
TRBJ2-1 TRBD1 TRBV10-3 once CAISGGPGQGYNEQFF TGTGCCATCAGTGGGGGTCCCGGACAGGGTTACAATGAGCAGTTCTTC
TRBJ2-2 . TRBV4-2 . CASSQVPGTNTGELFF TGTGCCAGCAGCCAAGTTCCCGGGACGAACACCGGGGAGCTGTTTTTT
TRBJ2-5 . TRBV30 few CAWSVLTAQETQYF TGTGCCTGGAGTGTACTGACAGCGCAAGAGACCCAGTACTTC
TRBJ2-1 . TRBV6-1 . CASSPDRGGGGEQFF TGTGCCAGCAGTCCGGACAGAGGAGGAGGAGGTGAGCAGTTCTTC
TRBJ2-3 . TRBV10-3 . CAIREQSTDTQYF TGTGCCATCAGGGAACAGAGCACAGATACGCAGTATTTT
TRBJ1-2 . TRBV5-8 . CASTRGGGPYGYTF TGTGCCAGCACCCGGGGCGGGGGTCCCTATGGCTACACCTTC
TRBJ1-2 TRBD1 TRBV27 . CASSRDSKVGYTF TGTGCCAGCAGCCGGGACAGCAAAGTCGGCTACACCTTC